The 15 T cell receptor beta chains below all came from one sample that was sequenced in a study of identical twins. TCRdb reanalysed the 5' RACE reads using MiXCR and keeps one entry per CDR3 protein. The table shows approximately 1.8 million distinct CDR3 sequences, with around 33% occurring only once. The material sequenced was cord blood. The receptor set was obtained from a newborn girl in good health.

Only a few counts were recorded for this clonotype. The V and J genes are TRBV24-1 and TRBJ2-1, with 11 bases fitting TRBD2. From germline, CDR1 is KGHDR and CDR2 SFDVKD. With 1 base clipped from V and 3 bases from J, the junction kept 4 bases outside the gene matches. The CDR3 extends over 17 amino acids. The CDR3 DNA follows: TGTGCCACCAGTGATTTTTATAGCGGGAGGGACTACAATGAGCAGTTCTTC. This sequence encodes CATSDFYSGRDYNEQFF.

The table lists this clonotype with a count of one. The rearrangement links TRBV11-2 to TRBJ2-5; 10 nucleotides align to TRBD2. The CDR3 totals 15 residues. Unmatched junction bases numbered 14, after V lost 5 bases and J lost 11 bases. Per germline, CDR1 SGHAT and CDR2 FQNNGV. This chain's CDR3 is CASSPTSGTTNEQYF. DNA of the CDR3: TGTGCCAGCAGCCCTACTAGCGGGACTACTAATGAGCAGTACTTC.

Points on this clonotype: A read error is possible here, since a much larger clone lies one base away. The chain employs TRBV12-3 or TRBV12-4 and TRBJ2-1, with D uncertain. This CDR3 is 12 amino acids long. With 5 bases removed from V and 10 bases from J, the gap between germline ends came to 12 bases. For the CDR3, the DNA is TGTGCCAGCAGTCTCCCGAGCGACGAGCAGTTCTTC. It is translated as CASSLPSDEQFF.

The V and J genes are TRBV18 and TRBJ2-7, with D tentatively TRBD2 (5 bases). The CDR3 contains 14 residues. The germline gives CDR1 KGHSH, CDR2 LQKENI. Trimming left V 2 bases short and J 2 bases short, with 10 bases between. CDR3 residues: CASSPGQRTYEQYF. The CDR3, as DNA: TGTGCCAGCTCACCAGGCCAGCGGACCTACGAGCAGTACTTC.

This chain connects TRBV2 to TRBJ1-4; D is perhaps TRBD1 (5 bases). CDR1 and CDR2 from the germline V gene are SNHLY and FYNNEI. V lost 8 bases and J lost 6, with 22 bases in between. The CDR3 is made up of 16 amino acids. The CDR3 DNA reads TGTGCCAGCCGCCCCGGCCCAGGGCGAAGGGATGAAAAACTGTTTTTT. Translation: CASRPGPGRRDEKLFF.

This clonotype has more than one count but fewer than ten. Here the CDR3 reads CASSLGTLAGAYNEQFF. CDR3 coding DNA: TGTGCCAGCAGCTTAGGGACCTTAGCGGGGGCCTACAATGAGCAGTTCTTC. This sequence joins TRBV7-6 and TRBJ2-1, with 9 bases identical to TRBD2. The germline V gene has CDR1 SGHVS and CDR2 FNYEAQ. V was clipped by 1 base and J by 2 bases; unmatched bases: 6. CDR3 length: 17 amino acids.

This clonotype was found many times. Written as DNA, the CDR3 is TGTGCCAGCAGCCTTGACAGGGCTCAGCCCCAGCATTTT. It specifies CASSLDRAQPQHF. The gene calls are TRBV11-2 and TRBJ1-5, with 7 positions matching TRBD1. J was trimmed by 6 bases and V by 5 bases; bases with no gene match: 4. There are 13 residues in the CDR3. Per germline, CDR1 SGHAT and CDR2 FQNNGV.

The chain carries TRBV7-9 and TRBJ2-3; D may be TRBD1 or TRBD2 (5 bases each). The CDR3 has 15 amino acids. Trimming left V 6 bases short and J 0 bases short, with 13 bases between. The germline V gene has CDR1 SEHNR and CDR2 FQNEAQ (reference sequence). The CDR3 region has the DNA TGTGCCAGCAGTTTGGGGGAGATGAGCACAGATACGCAGTATTTT. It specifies CASSLGEMSTDTQYF. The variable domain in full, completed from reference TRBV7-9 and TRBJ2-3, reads DTGVSQNPRHKITKRGQNVTFRCDPISEHNRLYWYRQTLGQGPEFLTYFQNEAQLEKSRLLSDRFSAERPKGSFSTLEIQRTEQGDSAMYLCASSLGEMSTDTQYFGPGTRLTVL.

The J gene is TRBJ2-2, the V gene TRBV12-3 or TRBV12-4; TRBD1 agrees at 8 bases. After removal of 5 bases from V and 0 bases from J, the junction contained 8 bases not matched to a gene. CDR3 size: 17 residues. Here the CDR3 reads CASSPRWGQANTGELFF. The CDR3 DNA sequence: TGTGCCAGCAGTCCCCGATGGGGACAGGCGAACACCGGGGAGCTGTTTTTT.

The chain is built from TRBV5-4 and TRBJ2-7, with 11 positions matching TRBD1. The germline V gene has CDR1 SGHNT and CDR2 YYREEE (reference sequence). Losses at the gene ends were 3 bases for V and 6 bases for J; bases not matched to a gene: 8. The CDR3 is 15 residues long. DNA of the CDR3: TGTGCCAGCAGCTCATTCGGACAGGGGGCGTTCGAGCAGTACTTC. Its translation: CASSSFGQGAFEQYF.

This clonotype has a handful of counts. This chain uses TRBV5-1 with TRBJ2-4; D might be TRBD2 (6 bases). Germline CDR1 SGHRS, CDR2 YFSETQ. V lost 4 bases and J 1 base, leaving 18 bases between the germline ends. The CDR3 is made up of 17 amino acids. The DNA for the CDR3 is TGCGCCAGCAGCACACTCGGGAGTCCTTTTGCCAAAAACATTCAGTACTTC. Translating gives CASSTLGSPFAKNIQYF. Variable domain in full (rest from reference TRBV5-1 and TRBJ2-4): KAGVTQTPRYLIKTRGQQVTLSCSPISGHRSVSWYQQTPGQGLQFLFEYFSETQRNKGNFPGRFSGRQFSNSRSEMNVSTLELGDSALYLCASSTLGSPFAKNIQYFGAGTRLSVL.

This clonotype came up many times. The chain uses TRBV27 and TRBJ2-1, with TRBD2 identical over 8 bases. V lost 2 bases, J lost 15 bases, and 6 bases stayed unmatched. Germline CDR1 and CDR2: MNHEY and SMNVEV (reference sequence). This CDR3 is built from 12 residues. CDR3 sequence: CASSLIAGPLFF. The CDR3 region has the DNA TGTGCCAGCAGTTTAATAGCGGGGCCGTTGTTCTTC.

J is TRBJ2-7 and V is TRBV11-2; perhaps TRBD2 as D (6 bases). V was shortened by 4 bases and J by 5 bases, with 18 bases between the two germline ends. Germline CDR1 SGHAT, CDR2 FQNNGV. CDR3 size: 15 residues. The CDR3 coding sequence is TGTGCCAGCAGCTCCTATCGGGAGAGGTTCCACGAGCAGTACTTC. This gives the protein CASSSYRERFHEQYF.

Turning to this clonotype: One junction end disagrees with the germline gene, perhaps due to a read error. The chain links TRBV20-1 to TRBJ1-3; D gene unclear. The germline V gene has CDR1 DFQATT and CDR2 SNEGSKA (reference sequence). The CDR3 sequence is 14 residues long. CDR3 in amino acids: CSARGGSAGNTIYF. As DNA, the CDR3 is TGCAGTGCGAGAGGTGGTTCGGCTGGAAACACCATATATTTT.

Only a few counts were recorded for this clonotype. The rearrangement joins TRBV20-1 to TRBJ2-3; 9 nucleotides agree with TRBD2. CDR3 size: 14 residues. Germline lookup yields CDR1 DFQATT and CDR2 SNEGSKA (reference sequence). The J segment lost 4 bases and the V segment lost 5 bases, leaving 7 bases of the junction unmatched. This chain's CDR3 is CSAHETSGSDTQYF. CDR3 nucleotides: TGCAGTGCTCATGAAACTAGCGGGTCAGATACGCAGTATTTT.